Following are 24 T cell receptor beta chains from one sample sequenced in a study of CXCR3-negative and CXCR3-positive naive CD8 T cells. With UMI labels, 5' RACE was used to prepare the TRB cDNA libraries. TCRdb re-called the 5' RACE reads and shows each CDR3 protein once, DNA omitted. The sample's table shows 50,000 to 75,000 distinct CDR3 sequences. Sequenced: naive CXCR3- CD8+ T cells from blood. Subset denoted: CD45RO-CCR7+CD27+CD95- naive CD8+ T cells lacking CXCR3 (TNR3-). Receptor source: a human donor in good health. Some clones in this sample may be carry-over from other donors' samples.

The V call is TRBV7-8, the J call TRBJ2-1; with no DNA, the TCRdb D assignment of TRBD2 cannot be verified. In germline, CDR1 is SGHVS, CDR2 FQNEAQ. This CDR3 comprises 13 residues. CDR3 protein: CASSFGGGNEQFF.

The gene calls are TRBV7-3 and TRBJ2-7; the D call of TRBD2 rests on TCRdb alone, since no DNA is present to check it. CDR1 and CDR2 (germline): SGHTA, FQGTGA. This CDR3 region has 12 residues. The CDR3 spells CASSSQGGEQYF.

The CDR3 reads CASSLGLGDYNEQFF. The chain has TRBV5-4 and TRBJ2-1; the TCRdb D gene call, TRBD2, has no DNA to confirm it. The CDR3 extends over 15 amino acids. CDR1 is SGHNT, CDR2 YYREEE, per germline (reference sequence).

The rearrangement joins TRBV29-1 to TRBJ1-1. The CDR3 totals 13 residues. The germline gives CDR1 SQVTM, CDR2 ANQGSEA. This CDR3 is CSVEGGGGTEAFF.

CDR3 region: CASSVGGVLYEQYF. J is TRBJ2-7 and V is TRBV9; TCRdb returns TRBD2, unconfirmable since there is no DNA. The CDR3 runs to 14 residues. CDR1 SGDLS and CDR2 YYNGEE come from the germline V gene. Full variable domain (remainder filled in from reference TRBV9 and TRBJ2-7): DSGVTQTPKHLITATGQRVTLRCSPRSGDLSVYWYQQSLDQGLQFLIQYYNGEERAKGNILERFSAQQFPDLHSELNLSSLELGDSALYFCASSVGGVLYEQYFGPGTRLTVT.

This chain uses TRBV7-9 with TRBJ2-2. This CDR3 comprises 11 residues. Germline-derived CDR1 and CDR2 are SEHNR and FQNEAQ (reference sequence). The CDR3 loop reads CAHSGAGELFF.

The chain carries TRBV6-6 and TRBJ2-2; TCRdb picks TRBD1, but there is no DNA to check that call. CDR3 length: 13 residues. From germline, CDR1 is MNHNY and CDR2 SVGAGI (reference sequence). The CDR3 sequence: CASTGAGGGELFF.

V usage is TRBV6-4 and J usage is TRBJ2-4; TCRdb lists TRBD1, though no DNA is available to test this call. The CDR3 covers 13 residues. Germline lookup yields CDR1 MRHNA and CDR2 SNTAGT. CDR3 sequence: CASSEDREAIQYF.

This chain links TRBV7-9 with TRBJ2-7; TCRdb proposes TRBD1, but this gene call is untestable without DNA. The CDR3 has 14 amino acids. CDR1 is SEHNR, CDR2 FQNEAQ, per germline (reference sequence). This chain's CDR3 is CASSLRDSSYEQYF.

V usage is TRBV6-2 or TRBV6-3 and J usage is TRBJ2-7. CDR3 length equals 15 residues. The germline V gene encodes CDR1 MNHEY and CDR2 SVGEGT. This CDR3 reads CASSPRGTDLFGGYF.

The chain employs TRBV28 and TRBJ2-3; absent DNA, TCRdb's TRBD2 call cannot be checked. Germline V lookup: CDR1 MDHEN, CDR2 SYDVKM. The CDR3 loop spans 11 amino acids. The chain's CDR3 is CASIWAETQYF.

This chain joins TRBV29-1 and TRBJ1-5; TCRdb names TRBD1, which stays unverified in the absence of DNA. CDR3 size: 14 residues. Germline V gene lookup returns CDR1 SQVTM and CDR2 ANQGSEA. The CDR3 reads CSVGGGAGNQPQHF.

The chain is built from TRBV14 and TRBJ2-7; absent DNA, TCRdb's TRBD2 call cannot be checked. The CDR3 covers 17 residues. CDR1 and CDR2 from the germline V gene are SGHDN and FVKESK. The CDR3 sequence: CASSQPGNEGLAFEQYF.

CDR3 amino acids: CASSLRSLIQGSNEKLFF. This chain connects TRBV7-2 to TRBJ1-4; TCRdb names TRBD1, which stays unverified in the absence of DNA. The germline V gene has CDR1 SGHTA and CDR2 FQGNSA. CDR3 size: 18 residues.

The J gene is TRBJ2-1, the V gene TRBV27; TCRdb selects TRBD2, and the lack of DNA leaves this call unchecked. Germline loops: CDR1 MNHEY, CDR2 SMNVEV (reference sequence). This CDR3 has 15 residues. CDR3 sequence reads: CASSYSSGGYNEQFF.

This rearrangement joins TRBV15 to TRBJ1-2. The CDR3 extends over 11 amino acids. Germline V gives CDR1 LNHNV, CDR2 YYDKDF (reference sequence). CDR3 protein: CATSRDMGYTF.

V usage is TRBV6-6 and J usage is TRBJ2-1; TCRdb picks TRBD1, but there is no DNA to check that call. CDR3 length: 17 residues. Germline-derived CDR1 and CDR2 are MNHNY and SVGAGI (reference sequence). The CDR3 sequence: CASNPQRGQSSYNEQFF.

This rearrangement joins TRBV5-1 to TRBJ2-1; the D call of TRBD1 rests on TCRdb alone, since no DNA is present to check it. This CDR3 contains 16 residues. Germline lookup yields CDR1 SGHRS and CDR2 YFSETQ. The CDR3 reads CASSLSRQGYYNEQFF.

The chain has TRBV4-2 and TRBJ2-1; TCRdb selects TRBD1, and the lack of DNA leaves this call unchecked. Germline V gene sequence: CDR1 LGHNA, CDR2 YNFKEQ. The CDR3 consists of 13 residues. The chain's CDR3 is CASSQGLRDEQFF.

V is TRBV15 and J is TRBJ2-2; the TRBD1 assignment by TCRdb is unverifiable without DNA. The CDR3 has 17 residues. The V gene's germline CDR1 is LNHNV and CDR2 YYDKDF (reference sequence). The CDR3 sequence: CATSRGGRGGNTGELFF.

The V gene is TRBV7-2, the J gene TRBJ2-7; the TCRdb call, TRBD2, lacks DNA for checking. Germline V gene data show CDR1 as SGHTA and CDR2 as FQGNSA. CDR3 length equals 16 residues. The CDR3 loop is CASSLRYIGGADEQYF.

The chain uses TRBV3-1 and TRBJ1-1. The CDR3 sequence is 14 residues long. Germline loops: CDR1 LGHDT, CDR2 YNNKEL (reference sequence). The CDR3: CASSQGDGDTEAFF.

V gene TRBV29-1 combines with J gene TRBJ1-1; TCRdb returns TRBD1, unconfirmable since there is no DNA. Germline V gene data show CDR1 as SQVTM and CDR2 as ANQGSEA. The CDR3 has 18 amino acids. This CDR3 reads CSVPGQGGSFLLSTEAFF.

The chain recombines TRBV19 with TRBJ2-7; TCRdb's D call, TRBD2, is unchecked because there is no DNA. This CDR3 has 14 amino acids. Germline V gene sequence: CDR1 LNHDA, CDR2 SQIVND (reference sequence). CDR3 amino acids: CASSMVGLQSEQYF. Full variable domain (missing parts from reference TRBV19 and TRBJ2-7): DGGITQSPKYLFRKEGQNVTLSCEQNLNHDAMYWYRQDPGQGLRLIYYSQIVNDFQKGDIAEGYSVSREKKESFPLTVTSAQKNPTAFYLCASSMVGLQSEQYFGPGTRLTVT.